These 24 T cell receptor beta chains were sequenced from one sample in a study of blood T cell repertoires in COVID-19. Profiling relied on immunoSEQ multiplex PCR, and the TCRdb table lists in-frame clones only, not all of them. The repertoire has more than 200,000 clones, around 80% of them found once; the top ten carry more than 9%. The specimen sequenced was peripheral blood. The receptor set was obtained from a woman older than 75 with COVID-19, enrolled during active disease.

V gene TRBV6-5 combines with J gene TRBJ2-5; the match to TRBD2 covers 8 bases. The CDR3 totals 15 residues. Germline values: CDR1 MNHEY, CDR2 SVGAGI. Germline trimming cut 10 bases from V and 4 bases from J; bases unmatched to any gene: 14. The CDR3 is CATLPSGGGRETQYF. DNA of the CDR3: TGTGCCACTCTACCAAGCGGGGGTGGACGAGAGACCCAGTACTTC.

The chain is built from TRBV4-3 and TRBJ1-1; 7 bases match TRBD1. Looked up from germline, CDR1 is LGHNA and CDR2 is YSLEER. The CDR3 extends over 17 amino acids. With V trimmed by 0 bases and J by 2 bases, 9 bases remained unmatched. The CDR3 sequence: CASSQETPGTANTEAFF. CDR3 DNA: TGCGCCAGCAGCCAAGAAACCCCCGGGACAGCCAACACTGAAGCTTTCTTT.

CDR3 nucleotides: TGTGCCAGCAGTTTGATGGGACTACAAGAGACCCAGTACTTC. It is translated as CASSLMGLQETQYF. The chain carries TRBV27 and TRBJ2-5; 7 bases agree with TRBD2. CDR1 is MNHEY and CDR2 is SMNVEV in the germline V gene (reference sequence). The CDR3 covers 14 residues. The trim removed 3 bases at V and 2 bases at J, leaving 3 bases unmatched.

The chain combines TRBV5-5 with TRBJ1-5, with TRBD1 matching 9 bases. The length of the CDR3 is 14 residues. V shed 1 base, J shed 7 bases, and the junction held 3 bases outside the gene matches. Germline V gene data show CDR1 as SGHKS and CDR2 as YYEKEE (reference sequence). CDR3 nucleotide sequence: TGTGCCAGCAGCTTGAGACAGGGGGGACAGCCCCAGCATTTT. The encoded protein is CASSLRQGGQPQHF.

The chain employs TRBV11-2 and TRBJ2-7, with 8 positions matching TRBD2. This CDR3 has 15 amino acids. Germline lookup yields CDR1 SGHAT and CDR2 FQNNGV. V dropped 5 bases and J dropped 4; count of bases not matched to a gene: 10. CDR3 protein: CASSAQRGLGYEQYF. CDR3 DNA: TGTGCCAGCAGCGCCCAGAGGGGACTAGGTTACGAGCAGTACTTC.

This rearrangement joins TRBV6-6 to TRBJ1-2; D is unclear. This CDR3 has 16 residues. Germline V gene lookup returns CDR1 MNHNY and CDR2 SVGAGI (reference sequence). Trimming pared 7 bases from V and 2 bases from J, leaving 20 bases between. The CDR3 loop reads CASNPVVAEPNYGYTF. The CDR3 DNA sequence: TGTGCCAGCAATCCCGTAGTCGCTGAGCCAAACTATGGCTACACCTTC.

This rearrangement joins TRBV6-5 to TRBJ1-2; D gene ambiguous. The V gene lost 5 bases and the J gene lost 1 base, with 5 bases spanning the gap. CDR3 length: 12 amino acids. Looked up from germline, CDR1 is MNHEY and CDR2 is SVGAGI. The CDR3 loop is CASSPGNYGYTF. The DNA for the CDR3 is TGTGCCAGCAGTCCGGGTAACTATGGCTACACCTTC.

The CDR3 here is CASSPRGTGGIRTTEAFF. As DNA, the CDR3 is TGCGCCAGCAGCCCTAGAGGGACAGGGGGTATTAGGACCACTGAAGCTTTCTTT. V gene TRBV5-1 combines with J gene TRBJ1-1; the match to TRBD1 covers 11 bases. Germline V lookup: CDR1 SGHRS, CDR2 YFSETQ. This CDR3 comprises 18 residues. With V trimmed by 4 bases and J by 4 bases, 15 bases remained unmatched. The variable domain in full, completed from reference TRBV5-1 and TRBJ1-1, reads KAGVTQTPRYLIKTRGQQVTLSCSPISGHRSVSWYQQTPGQGLQFLFEYFSETQRNKGNFPGRFSGRQFSNSRSEMNVSTLELGDSALYLCASSPRGTGGIRTTEAFFGQGTRLTVV.

This chain links TRBV15 with TRBJ2-7, with TRBD2 matching 7 bases. Germline loops: CDR1 LNHNV, CDR2 YYDKDF (reference sequence). V shed 0 bases, J shed 3 bases, and the junction held 5 bases outside the gene matches. The CDR3 is 15 residues long. The CDR3 region is CATSRDEGGYYEQYF. The CDR3 DNA reads as TGTGCCACCAGCAGAGATGAGGGAGGGTACTACGAGCAGTACTTC.

The chain uses TRBV28 and TRBJ1-6; D unresolved. The CDR3 extends over 17 amino acids. Germline-derived CDR1 and CDR2 are MDHEN and SYDVKM. Trimming pared 4 bases from V and 0 bases from J, leaving 13 bases between. CDR3 in DNA: TGTGCCAGCAGTTCCCTGCAGGCCAGCTCCTATAATTCACCCCTCCACTTT. Translating it yields CASSSLQASSYNSPLHF.

The gene calls are TRBV5-1 and TRBJ2-5, with a tentative D call TRBD2 (5 bases). CDR3 length equals 16 residues. Trimming stripped 4 bases from V and 5 bases from J, with 21 bases between. The V gene's germline CDR1 is SGHRS and CDR2 YFSETQ. CDR3: CASSPKGSSSMETQYF. CDR3 nucleotides: TGCGCCAGCAGCCCCAAAGGGTCTAGCTCAATGGAGACCCAGTACTTC.

This sequence joins TRBV6-1 and TRBJ1-3; D unclear. V gave up 0 bases and J gave up 0 bases, with 9 bases separating them. The CDR3 has 16 residues. Germline loops: CDR1 MNHNS, CDR2 SASEGT. The CDR3 reads CASSEALRSSGNTIYF. CDR3 nucleotides: TGTGCCAGCAGTGAAGCGCTTCGGAGCTCTGGAAACACCATATATTTT.

V and J are TRBV5-1 and TRBJ2-1, with a tentative D call TRBD2 (5 bases). V lost 7 bases and J 4 bases, leaving 12 bases between the germline ends. The CDR3 loop spans 13 amino acids. Per germline, CDR1 SGHRS and CDR2 YFSETQ. The CDR3 here is CASQGLLYNEQFF. CDR3 nucleotide sequence: TGCGCCAGCCAAGGACTCTTATACAATGAGCAGTTCTTC.

This clone is a singleton in its sample. The rearrangement joins TRBV29-1 to TRBJ1-2; TRBD1 matches 9 bases. CDR1 is SQVTM, CDR2 ANQGSEA, per germline. V trimming: 6 bases; J trimming: 7 bases; junction bases outside the gene matches: 9. The length of the CDR3 is 13 residues. The CDR3 spells CSVESGTGFGYTF. In nucleotides, the CDR3 is TGCAGCGTCGAATCCGGGACAGGGTTTGGCTACACCTTC.

J is TRBJ1-3 and V is TRBV6-6; 7 bases match TRBD1. The CDR3 totals 14 residues. With 8 bases clipped from V and 0 bases from J, the junction kept 4 bases outside the gene matches. Germline V gene sequence: CDR1 MNHNY, CDR2 SVGAGI (reference sequence). CDR3 coding DNA: TGTGCCAGCTTTGACAGGGACTCTGGAAACACCATATATTTT. It is translated as CASFDRDSGNTIYF.

The chain recombines TRBV19 with TRBJ2-1; TRBD2 is a possible D gene (6 bases). The V gene's germline CDR1 is LNHDA and CDR2 SQIVND (reference sequence). The V end lost 3 bases, the J end lost 1 base, and 16 bases lay between the germline ends. There are 17 residues in the CDR3. Written as DNA, the CDR3 is TGTGCCAGTAGTATGGGGGGAGCCCTGGCATCCTACAATGAGCAGTTCTTC. As protein: CASSMGGALASYNEQFF.

This chain joins TRBV5-1 and TRBJ1-5, with D possibly being TRBD1 (6 bases). Per the germline V gene, CDR1 is SGHRS and CDR2 is YFSETQ. The V and J ends lost 0 bases and 3 bases respectively, with 10 bases between them. There are 15 residues in the CDR3. The CDR3 region is CASSLEGGDNQPQHF. The CDR3 DNA follows: TGCGCCAGCAGCTTGGAAGGGGGGGACAATCAGCCCCAGCATTTT.

The CDR3 reads CASSLRQGSEAFF. DNA of the CDR3: TGTGCCAGCAGCTTACGCCAGGGCTCTGAAGCTTTCTTT. J is TRBJ1-1 and V is TRBV7-2; weak D call: TRBD1 (5 bases). Trimming shortened V by 2 bases and J by 6 bases, and 10 bases separated the two germline ends. The germline V gene has CDR1 SGHTA and CDR2 FQGNSA. This CDR3 region has 13 residues. The full variable domain, completed using reference TRBV7-2 and TRBJ1-1, is GAGVSQSPSNKVTEKGKDVELRCDPISGHTALYWYRQSLGQGLEFLIYFQGNSAPDKSGLPSDRFSAERTGGSVSTLTIQRTQQEDSAVYLCASSLRQGSEAFFGQGTRLTVV.

V is TRBV7-2 and J is TRBJ2-3; TRBD1 might be the D (5 bases). This CDR3 is built from 13 residues. Germline V gene lookup returns CDR1 SGHTA and CDR2 FQGNSA. V was pared by 2 bases and J by 6 bases, with 9 bases between. The CDR3 region is CASSLRGLDTQYF. CDR3 nucleotides: TGTGCCAGCAGCTTAAGGGGATTGGATACGCAGTATTTT.

This clone was picked up one time. The rearrangement uses TRBV15 and TRBJ2-7; D is perhaps TRBD2 (5 bases). Germline V gives CDR1 LNHNV, CDR2 YYDKDF (reference sequence). V shed 0 bases and J shed 3 bases, with 12 bases lying between them. This CDR3 contains 15 residues. The chain's CDR3 is CATSREVEASYEQYF. The CDR3 bases are TGTGCCACCAGCAGAGAGGTGGAGGCGAGCTACGAGCAGTACTTC.

This rearrangement joins TRBV3-1 (or the pseudogene TRBV3-2) to TRBJ1-2; 7 positions match TRBD1. Germline-derived CDR1 and CDR2 are LGHDT and YNNKEL (reference sequence). After removal of 1 base from V and 7 bases from J, the junction contained 3 bases not matched to a gene. This CDR3 has 13 amino acids. In nucleotides, the CDR3 is TGTGCCAGCAGCCAAGGACAGGGAATTGGCTACACCTTC. Protein: CASSQGQGIGYTF.

This clone showed up just a few times. The rearrangement joins TRBV5-1 to TRBJ2-5; 7 positions match TRBD2. The germline CDR1 and CDR2 sequences are SGHRS and YFSETQ. J lost 1 base, V lost 0 bases, and 6 bases had no gene match. This CDR3 has 16 amino acids. The CDR3 loop is CASSLEAGRIQETQYF. In nucleotides, the CDR3 is TGCGCCAGCAGCTTGGAAGCGGGGAGAATCCAAGAGACCCAGTACTTC.

This chain connects TRBV7-9 to TRBJ1-4; no definite D call. Germline-derived CDR1 and CDR2 are SEHNR and FQNEAQ (reference sequence). Trimming left V 10 bases short and J 6 bases short, with 12 bases between. There are 12 residues in the CDR3. CDR3 sequence: CATAPPDEKLFF. Written as DNA, the CDR3 is TGTGCCACCGCCCCGCCGGATGAAAAACTGTTTTTT.

This clone occurred a few times. CDR3 loop: CASSQPSGTGQETQYF. As DNA, the CDR3 is TGTGCCAGCAGCCAACCTAGCGGGACAGGACAGGAGACCCAGTACTTC. The chain joins TRBV3-1 (or the pseudogene TRBV3-2) to TRBJ2-5, with D perhaps matching TRBD2 (9 bases). The CDR3 is made up of 16 amino acids. Germline assignment: CDR1 LGHDT and CDR2 YNNKEL (reference sequence). The ends were cut back, 2 bases at V and 5 bases at J, with 18 bases in the middle.